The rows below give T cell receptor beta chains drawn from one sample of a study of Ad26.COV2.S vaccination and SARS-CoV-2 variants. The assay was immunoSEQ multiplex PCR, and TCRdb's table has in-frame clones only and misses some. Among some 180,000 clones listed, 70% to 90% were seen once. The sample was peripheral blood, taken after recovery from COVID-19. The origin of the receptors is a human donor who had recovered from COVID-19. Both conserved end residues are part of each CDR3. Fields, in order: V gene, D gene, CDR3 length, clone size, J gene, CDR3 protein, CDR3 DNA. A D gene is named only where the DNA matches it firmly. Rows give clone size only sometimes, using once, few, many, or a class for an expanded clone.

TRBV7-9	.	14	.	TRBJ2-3	CASAGGGGTDTQYF	TGTGCCAGCGCTGGGGGCGGGGGCACAGATACGCAGTATTTT
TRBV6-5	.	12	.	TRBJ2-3	CARRTCTDTQYF	TGTGCCAGGCGGACTTGCACAGATACGCAGTATTTT
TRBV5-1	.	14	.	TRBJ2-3	CASSLDRATDTQYF	TGCGCCAGCAGCTTGGACAGGGCCACAGATACGCAGTATTTT
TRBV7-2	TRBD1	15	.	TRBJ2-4	CASSLEGQGINIQYF	TGTGCCAGCAGCTTAGAGGGACAGGGGATAAACATTCAGTACTTC
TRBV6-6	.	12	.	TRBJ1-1	CASSYSLTEAFF	TGTGCCAGCAGTTACTCGTTGACTGAAGCTTTCTTT
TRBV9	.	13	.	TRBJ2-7	CASSVDGVNEQYF	TGTGCCAGCAGCGTAGACGGGGTCAACGAGCAGTACTTC
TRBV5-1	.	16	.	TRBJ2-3	CASSLRGSRGTDTQYF	TGCGCCAGCAGCTTGCGGGGCTCGAGGGGCACAGATACGCAGTATTTT
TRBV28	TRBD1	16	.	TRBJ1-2	CASSSGQGVQIDGYTF	TGTGCCAGCAGCTCGGGACAGGGGGTGCAGATAGATGGCTACACCTTC
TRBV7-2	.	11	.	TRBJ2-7	CASSASYEQYF	TGTGCCAGCAGTGCGTCCTACGAGCAGTACTTC
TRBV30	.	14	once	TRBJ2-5	CARSNGDFQETQYF	TGTGCCCGTTCAAACGGGGACTTCCAAGAGACCCAGTACTTC
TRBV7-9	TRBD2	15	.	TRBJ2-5	CASSLARGGRETQYF	TGTGCCAGCAGCTTAGCGCGGGGGGGCCGAGAGACCCAGTACTTC
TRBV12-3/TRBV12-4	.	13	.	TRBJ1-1	CASSFEGLTEAFF	TGTGCCAGCAGTTTTGAAGGGCTGACTGAAGCTTTCTTT
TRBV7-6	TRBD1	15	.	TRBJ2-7	CASSLAGQGNYEQYF	TGTGCCAGCAGCTTAGCAGGACAGGGGAACTACGAGCAGTACTTC
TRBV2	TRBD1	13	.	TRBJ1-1	CASRGQPNTEAFF	TGTGCCAGCAGGGGACAGCCGAACACTGAAGCTTTCTTT
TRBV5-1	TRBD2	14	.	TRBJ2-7	CATSPGRGVNEQYF	TGCGCCACCTCACCGGGTCGGGGGGTCAACGAGCAGTACTTC
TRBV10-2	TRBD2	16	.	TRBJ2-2	CASRHMASGNTGELFF	TGCGCCAGCAGACACATGGCTAGCGGAAACACCGGGGAGCTGTTTTTT
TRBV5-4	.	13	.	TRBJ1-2	CASRAAGNYGYTF	TGTGCCAGCAGAGCCGCCGGGAACTATGGCTACACCTTC
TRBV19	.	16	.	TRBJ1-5	CASAPQGLGSNQPQHF	TGTGCTTCAGCACCCCAAGGGCTGGGGAGCAATCAGCCCCAGCATTTT
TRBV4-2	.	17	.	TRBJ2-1	CASSQDLRASVYNEQFF	TGTGCCAGCAGCCAAGACCTTCGGGCTAGCGTCTACAATGAGCAGTTCTTC
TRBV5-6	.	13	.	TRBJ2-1	CASSLGAYNEQFF	TGTGCCAGCAGCTTGGGAGCCTACAATGAGCAGTTCTTC
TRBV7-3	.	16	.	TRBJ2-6	CASSQKGLSGANVLTF	TGTGCCAGCAGCCAAAAGGGCCTCTCTGGGGCCAACGTCCTGACTTTC
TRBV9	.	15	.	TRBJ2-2	CASSASGSNTGELFF	TGTGCCAGCAGCGCAAGCGGTTCGAACACCGGGGAGCTGTTTTTT
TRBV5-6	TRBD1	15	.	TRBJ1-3	CASRETGGGGNTIYF	TGTGCCAGCAGGGAGACAGGGGGAGGTGGAAACACCATATATTTT
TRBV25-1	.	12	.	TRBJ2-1	CANADSNNEQFF	TGTGCCAACGCAGACAGTAACAATGAGCAGTTCTTC
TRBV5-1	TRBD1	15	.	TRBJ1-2	CASSPEGQGWSGYTF	TGCGCCAGCAGCCCGGAGGGACAGGGATGGAGTGGCTACACCTTC
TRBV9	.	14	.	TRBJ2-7	CASSVGWKGHEQYF	TGTGCCAGCAGCGTAGGGTGGAAGGGCCACGAGCAGTACTTC
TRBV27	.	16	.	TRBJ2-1	CASSTPLRSSYNEQFF	TGTGCCAGCAGTACCCCCTTACGGAGCTCCTACAATGAGCAGTTCTTC
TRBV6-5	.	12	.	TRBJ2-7	CASTWWDYEQYF	TGTGCCAGCACATGGTGGGACTACGAGCAGTACTTC
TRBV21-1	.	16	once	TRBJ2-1	CASSIRAKRDYNEQFF	TGTGCCAGCAGCATTCGGGCCAAGAGGGACTACAATGAGCAGTTCTTC
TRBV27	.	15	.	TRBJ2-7	CASSPAGGPSYEQYF	TGTGCCAGCAGTCCCGCCGGGGGCCCCTCCTACGAGCAGTACTTC
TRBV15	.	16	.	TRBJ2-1	CATSRGRLALDNEQFF	TGTGCCACCAGCAGAGGGCGCCTCGCTTTGGACAATGAGCAGTTCTTC
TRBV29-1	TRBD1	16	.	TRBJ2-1	CSVRPVGTGLRNEQFF	TGCAGCGTTCGGCCAGTGGGGACAGGGTTAAGAAATGAGCAGTTCTTC
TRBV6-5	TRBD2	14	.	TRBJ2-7	CASSYSPGGYEQYF	TGTGCCAGCAGTTACTCCCCGGGAGGTTACGAGCAGTACTTC
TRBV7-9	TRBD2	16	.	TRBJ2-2	CASSFWASGNTGELFF	TGTGCCAGCAGCTTCTGGGCTAGCGGGAACACCGGGGAGCTGTTTTTT
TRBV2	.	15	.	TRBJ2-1	CASSAQLASYNEQFF	TGTGCCAGCAGTGCCCAACTAGCCTCCTACAATGAGCAGTTCTTC
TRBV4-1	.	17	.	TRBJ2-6	CASSPDGVVTGANVLTF	TGCGCCAGCAGCCCAGACGGAGTAGTTACTGGGGCCAACGTCCTGACTTTC
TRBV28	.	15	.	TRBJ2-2	CASSSGQLRTGELFF	TGTGCCAGCAGTTCAGGACAGCTACGCACCGGGGAGCTGTTTTTT
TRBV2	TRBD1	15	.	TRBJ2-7	CASRPGTGITGEQYF	TGTGCCAGCAGGCCCGGGACAGGGATAACCGGCGAGCAGTACTTC
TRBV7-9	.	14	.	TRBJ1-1	CASSLVQSDTEAFF	TGTGCCAGCAGCTTAGTACAGTCGGACACTGAAGCTTTCTTT
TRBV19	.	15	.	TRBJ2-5	CASSTLGTAVRTQYF	TGTGCCAGTAGTACACTTGGGACTGCAGTACGGACCCAGTACTTC
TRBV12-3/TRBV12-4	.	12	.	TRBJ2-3	CASSSGTDTQYF	TGTGCCAGCAGTAGCGGCACAGATACGCAGTATTTT
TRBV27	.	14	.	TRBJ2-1	CASSVSGLINEQFF	TGTGCCAGCAGTGTATCCGGACTCATCAATGAGCAGTTCTTC
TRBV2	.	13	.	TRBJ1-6	CASSELPSTPLHF	TGTGCCAGCAGCGAACTCCCTTCCACACCCCTCCACTTT
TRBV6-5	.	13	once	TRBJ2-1	CASAVNSYNEQFF	TGTGCCAGCGCAGTGAACAGCTACAATGAGCAGTTCTTC
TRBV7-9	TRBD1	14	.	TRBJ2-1	CASSSRQGYNEQFF	TGTGCCAGCAGCTCACGACAGGGCTACAATGAGCAGTTCTTC